This paragraph covers one TCR beta chain sequence. The antigen is not known. The data are from a study of blood T cells in healthy people across ages. Study-wide background: Template switching retrieved approximately one barcoded beta molecule for each two T cells. General study points: Age showed a roughly linear inverse relationship with TCR beta diversity per million T cells. TCR beta diversity tracked closely with naive T cell percentage.

This CDR3 region has 14 residues. V was trimmed by 3 bases and J by 7 bases, leaving 13 bases between them. Germline CDR1 SEHNR, CDR2 FQNEAQ (reference sequence). Next came a second PCR, run for 7 to 11 cycles, which used a sample-barcoded 5' primer along with a J-beta primer mix. Per-sample output comprised a minimum of 3 million paired-end reads containing CDR3. A single record per CDR3 protein comes from TCRdb applying MiXCR to the 5' RACE reads. The sample contains hundreds of thousands of distinct CDR3 sequences, about 53% of which appear only once. The rearrangement uses TRBV7-9 and TRBJ2-1; D tentatively fits TRBD1 or TRBD2 (5 bases each). This clonotype originated in a man aged 55-75 years in good health. Sequenced input: blood. The CDR3 here is CASSLGVLWNEQFF. CDR3 DNA sequence: TGTGCCAGCAGCTTGGGGGTCTTGTGGAATGAGCAGTTCTTC.